This T cell receptor beta chain was recorded in a study of T cells after posttransplantation cyclophosphamide. Study-wide results and caveats: Donor CD8+ memory clones often dominated recipient blood repertoires at later times. Tissue-infiltrating T cells from skin or gut overlapped little with blood T cells. Recipient CMV seropositivity and CMV reactivation strongly tracked TRB clonality.

There are many counts of this clone. What it binds is not known. Some clones are missing from TCRdb's copy, which holds only in-frame ones; the method was immunoSEQ multiplex PCR. The sample holds 40,000 to 55,000 clones, and no clone turns up only once. Trimming removed 5 bases from V and 0 bases from J, with 11 bases in between. The CDR3 has 15 residues. Germline V gene sequence: CDR1 MNHEY, CDR2 SVGAGI. This sequence joins TRBV6-5 and TRBJ2-1, with a tentative D call TRBD2 (6 bases). The sequencing input was PBMCs. This receptor was obtained from a man in his forties or fifties in good health, CMV-negative, and a related stem cell transplant donor. The CDR3 sequence is CASSTLAASYNEQFF. The CDR3 nucleotides are TGTGCCAGCAGTACCTTAGCGGCCTCCTACAATGAGCAGTTCTTC.